One and the same sample provided the 5 T cell receptor beta chains below, sequenced in a study of CD8 T cells in ankylosing spondylitis. TCRdb re-called the 5' RACE reads with MiXCR, one entry per CDR3 protein. The sample holds about 500,000 distinct CDR3 sequences, approximately 12% seen once. No antigen has been assigned to these receptors. Whole-study findings and limits: Characteristic of ankylosing spondylitis blood, it appeared, was a TCR beta motif comprising several highly homologous variants.

Sequencing was done on a sample of blood, either unsorted or a sorted T cell fraction (not recorded which). The receptors shown here come from a male donor with ankylosing spondylitis.

The table lists this clonotype with many counts. For the CDR3, the DNA is TGCGCCAGCAGCTTGGAAGAGCGGCTCTACGAGCAGTACTTC. Translation: CASSLEERLYEQYF. The chain links TRBV5-1 to TRBJ2-7, with TRBD2 as a possible D gene (5 bases). Germline CDR1 SGHRS, CDR2 YFSETQ. Trimming took 0 bases from V and 3 from J, leaving 10 bases between them. The CDR3 runs to 14 residues. Complete variable domain (other parts from reference TRBV5-1 and TRBJ2-7): KAGVTQTPRYLIKTRGQQVTLSCSPISGHRSVSWYQQTPGQGLQFLFEYFSETQRNKGNFPGRFSGRQFSNSRSEMNVSTLELGDSALYLCASSLEERLYEQYFGPGTRLTVT.

The gene calls are TRBV18 and TRBJ2-1; 13 nucleotides agree with TRBD2. Trimming removed 3 bases from V and 4 bases from J; junction bases left unmatched: 6. This CDR3 has 17 residues. CDR1 and CDR2 from the germline V gene are KGHSH and LQKENI. The CDR3 DNA follows: TGTGCCAGCTCACCTTCCCAACTAGCGGGAGGGTACAATGAGCAGTTCTTC. It encodes CASSPSQLAGGYNEQFF.

The genes are TRBV12-3 or TRBV12-4 and TRBJ2-7; D is undetermined. The CDR3 runs to 15 residues. Between the trimmed V and J ends, which lost 6 bases and 7 bases, there was a span of 22 bases. The DNA of the CDR3 is TGTGCCAGCAGCCCCGGTACGGCCCGGGTGAGTGAGCAGTACGTC. It codes for CASSPGTARVSEQYV.

This chain joins TRBV28 and TRBJ2-5; a weak D match, TRBD1 (6 bases). Per the germline V gene, CDR1 is MDHEN and CDR2 is SYDVKM. The CDR3 loop spans 16 amino acids. The germline V and J ends were trimmed by 5 bases and 4 bases, with 20 bases remaining between them. Here the CDR3 reads CASSTLYVGRGETQYF. The CDR3 DNA reads as TGTGCCAGCAGTACCCTCTATGTGGGCAGGGGAGAGACCCAGTACTTC.

The chain links TRBV20-1 to TRBJ2-7; the match to TRBD1 covers 10 bases. Germline trimming cut 0 bases from V and 4 bases from J; bases unmatched to any gene: 3. CDR3 length: 14 amino acids. CDR1 is DFQATT and CDR2 is SNEGSKA in the germline V gene (reference sequence). In nucleotides, the CDR3 is TGCAGTGCTAGAGAGGGGACAGGGGTATACGAGCAGTACTTC. It codes for CSAREGTGVYEQYF.